The 17 T cell receptor beta chains given below trace back to one sample, sequenced in a study of beta chain features in type 1 diabetes (dated by TCRdb to 2016 to 2019). Points the paper makes about the study in general: In all four CD4+ subsets, TCRB CDR3 length was moderately but significantly shorter in type 1 diabetes patients.

The library was obtained by the immunoSEQ multiplex PCR assay. The entire amount of isolated RNA was reverse transcribed using the High Capacity cDNA Reverse Transcription Kit, so the sequenced TCRB transcripts were expressed ones. TCRdb obtained this table from immuneACCESS and retained in-frame rearrangements with V and J assigned. These tables miss some clones; where compared with another copy, unresolved V genes account for less than half of the shortfall, and the remainder is unexplained. In all, the sample holds under 300,000 clones, and approximately 25% of those were seen once. The ten largest clones represent around 0.013% of the sample. The antigens these receptors bind are not known. Specimen: naive CD4+ T cells from blood. The label giving this sample's cell subset or site can be read as: true naive CD4+ T cells. These receptor sequences come from a woman in her twenties or thirties with type 1 diabetes.

This clone has just a few counts. V usage is TRBV19 and J usage is TRBJ2-1; TRBD2 might be the D (5 bases). The CDR3 runs to 15 residues. Trimming took 7 bases from V and 0 from J, leaving 13 bases between them. The V gene's germline CDR1 is LNHDA and CDR2 SQIVND (reference sequence). DNA for the CDR3: TGTGCCAGTACTACACTAGGGAGCTCCTACAATGAGCAGTTCTTC. It specifies CASTTLGSSYNEQFF.

In its sample, this clone was seen a few times. The gene calls are TRBV28 and TRBJ2-7; 8 bases match TRBD1. This CDR3 is 14 amino acids long. CDR1 is MDHEN and CDR2 is SYDVKM in the germline V gene. With 6 bases clipped from V and 7 bases from J, the junction kept 11 bases outside the gene matches. In DNA form, the CDR3 reads TGTGCCAGCAGAAGGACAGGGCTCTCTGGGGAGCAGTACTTC. Translated, it gives CASRRTGLSGEQYF. Together with reference TRBV28 and TRBJ2-7, the CDR3 gives the full variable domain: DVKVTQSSRYLVKRTGEKVFLECVQDMDHENMFWYRQDPGLGLRLIYFSYDVKMKEKGDIPEGYSVSREKKERFSLILESASTNQTSMYLCASRRTGLSGEQYFGPGTRLTVT.

The chain links TRBV25-1 to TRBJ2-2; 9 bases map to TRBD1. Germline CDR1 MGHDK, CDR2 SYGVNS. The CDR3 length is 15 residues. The trim removed 8 bases at V and 5 bases at J, leaving 9 bases unmatched. In DNA form, the CDR3 reads TGTGCCAGCGAGGCACCGGGACAGGGTACCGGGGAGCTGTTTTTT. It specifies CASEAPGQGTGELFF.

This clone was counted a few times. The V and J genes are TRBV29-1 and TRBJ1-2, with D tentatively TRBD1 (6 bases). CDR3 length: 13 residues. The germline CDR1 and CDR2 sequences are SQVTM and ANQGSEA. Between the trimmed V and J ends, which lost 4 bases and 4 bases, there was a span of 13 bases. The CDR3 bases are TGCAGCGTTGCGCCTCGACAGGCCTATGGCTACACCTTC. This sequence encodes CSVAPRQAYGYTF.

This clone was seen more than once but under ten times. The J gene is TRBJ2-6, the V gene TRBV10-3, with unresolved D. The CDR3 spans 17 residues. CDR1 is ENHRY, CDR2 SYGVKD, per germline. The V gene lost 4 bases and the J gene lost 0 bases, with 13 bases spanning the gap. The CDR3 spells CAISALLAVSGANVLTF. In DNA form, the CDR3 reads TGTGCCATCAGTGCGTTATTGGCAGTCTCTGGGGCCAACGTCCTGACTTTC.

V gene TRBV4-1 combines with J gene TRBJ1-1; 7 bases are shared with TRBD1. V gave up 0 bases and J gave up 7 bases; unmatched junction bases: 11. The CDR3 runs to 16 residues. The germline gives CDR1 MGHRA, CDR2 YSYEKL. The CDR3 nucleotides are TGCGCCAGCAGCCAAGATCGATACAGGGGAATCGGTGAAGCTTTCTTT. Its translation: CASSQDRYRGIGEAFF.

In this sample, this clone turned up a few times. In the same sample, other DNA sequences code for this CDR3. The V call is TRBV30, the J call TRBJ1-2; D is uncertain. Deletions cut 0 bases from V and 4 bases from J, with 3 bases between. Germline CDR1 and CDR2: GTSNPN and SVGIG (reference sequence). The CDR3 runs 11 residues. Here the CDR3 DNA reads TGTGCCTGGAGTGTGAGCTATGGCTACACCTTC. Translation: CAWSVSYGYTF.

V and J are TRBV7-2 and TRBJ2-1; 9 bases are a match to TRBD2. This CDR3 region has 15 residues. CDR1 SGHTA and CDR2 FQGNSA come from the germline V gene. V dropped 5 bases and J dropped 3; count of bases not matched to a gene: 5. DNA for the CDR3: TGTGCCAGCAGCCGGCGGACTAGCGACTACAATGAGCAGTTCTTC. Its protein is CASSRRTSDYNEQFF.

The chain joins TRBV7-8 to TRBJ1-1; D is ambiguous. Trimming took 3 bases from V and 0 from J, leaving 14 bases between them. Germline lookup yields CDR1 SGHVS and CDR2 FQNEAQ. CDR3 length equals 16 residues. The CDR3 coding sequence is TGTGCCAGCAGCTTTGGAGGGCCCCTCATGAACACTGAAGCTTTCTTT. It is translated as CASSFGGPLMNTEAFF. Filled out from reference TRBV7-8 and TRBJ1-1, the complete variable domain reads GAGVSQSPRYKVAKRGQDVALRCDPISGHVSLFWYQQALGQGPEFLTYFQNEAQLDKSGLPSDRFFAERPEGSVSTLKIQRTQQEDSAVYLCASSFGGPLMNTEAFFGQGTRLTVV.

This chain links TRBV6-6 with TRBJ2-1; possible D gene TRBD2, 6 bases. Per germline, CDR1 MNHNY and CDR2 SVGAGI (reference sequence). The CDR3 has 14 amino acids. The V end was cut by 4 bases, the J end by 6 bases, with 13 bases between. Here the CDR3 reads CASSSQLASNEQFF. The CDR3 nucleotides are TGTGCCAGCAGTTCCCAACTAGCAAGCAATGAGCAGTTCTTC.

This clone appeared a few times. The genes are TRBV30 and TRBJ2-6; TRBD2 matches at 7 bases. CDR3 length: 16 residues. V lost 0 bases, J lost 0 bases, and 2 bases stayed unmatched. The germline CDR1 and CDR2 sequences are GTSNPN and SVGIG (reference sequence). The CDR3 region has the DNA TGTGCCTGGAGTGTACGGGACTACTCTGGGGCCAACGTCCTGACTTTC. Its protein product is CAWSVRDYSGANVLTF.

As to this clone: Within the sample, other DNA sequences also encode this same CDR3. The genes are TRBV29-1 and TRBJ1-2, with TRBD1 as a possible D gene (5 bases). Trimming took 3 bases from V and 2 from J, leaving 10 bases between them. The CDR3 has 13 residues. Per germline, CDR1 SQVTM and CDR2 ANQGSEA. CDR3 coding DNA: TGCAGCGTTGAGTTTCAGGGAAACTATGGCTACACCTTC. Its translation: CSVEFQGNYGYTF.

This clone was seen more than once but under ten times. The chain uses TRBV18 and TRBJ2-1; the match to TRBD2 covers 10 bases. The CDR3 contains 17 residues. The J segment lost 7 bases and the V segment lost 2 bases, leaving 11 bases of the junction unmatched. Looked up from germline, CDR1 is KGHSH and CDR2 is LQKENI. In DNA, the CDR3 is TGTGCCAGCTCACCATGGTCCAGACTAGCGGGTAGGAATGAGCAGTTCTTC. Encoded protein: CASSPWSRLAGRNEQFF.

The chain is built from TRBV10-3 and TRBJ2-2; 8 bases map to TRBD2. The germline V gene has CDR1 ENHRY and CDR2 SYGVKD. Unmatched junction bases numbered 2, after V lost 7 bases and J lost 1 base. This CDR3 is built from 14 residues. The CDR3 DNA follows: TGTGCCATCACGGGAGGGTGGAACACCGGGGAGCTGTTTTTT. Amino acid sequence: CAITGGWNTGELFF.

This clone occurred a few times. This chain uses TRBV7-2 with TRBJ1-5; D remains unclear. Germline V gene lookup returns CDR1 SGHTA and CDR2 FQGNSA. This CDR3 has 12 residues. The V end was cut by 3 bases, the J end by 4 bases, with 4 bases between. This CDR3 is CASSFYNQPQHF. For the CDR3, the DNA is TGTGCCAGCAGCTTCTATAATCAGCCCCAGCATTTT.

This chain uses TRBV2 with TRBJ2-7; D perhaps matches TRBD2 (5 bases). The CDR3 sequence is 13 residues long. CDR1 and CDR2 (germline): SNHLY, FYNNEI. V lost 7 bases, J lost 0 bases, and 10 bases lay in between. DNA for the CDR3: TGTGCCAGCATGACTGACTACTCCTACGAGCAGTACTTC. As protein: CASMTDYSYEQYF.

This chain links TRBV11-2 with TRBJ2-1; D unclear. Trimming removed 2 bases at V and 5 bases at J, with 10 bases between. The CDR3 sequence is 14 residues long. Germline loops: CDR1 SGHAT, CDR2 FQNNGV. The CDR3 bases are TGTGCCAGCAGCTTAAGCAGGCTCCACAATGAGCAGTTCTTC. Encoded protein: CASSLSRLHNEQFF.